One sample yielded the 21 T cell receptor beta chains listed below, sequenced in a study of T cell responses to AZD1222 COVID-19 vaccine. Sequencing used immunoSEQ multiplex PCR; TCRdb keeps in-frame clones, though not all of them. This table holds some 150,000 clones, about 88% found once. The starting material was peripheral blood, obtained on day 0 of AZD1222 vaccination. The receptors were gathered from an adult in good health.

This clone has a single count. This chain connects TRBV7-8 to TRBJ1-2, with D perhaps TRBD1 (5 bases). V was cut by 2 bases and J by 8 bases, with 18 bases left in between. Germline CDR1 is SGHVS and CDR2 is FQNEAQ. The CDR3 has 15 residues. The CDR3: CASSLNPRGTGGYTF. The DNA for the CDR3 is TGTGCCAGCAGCTTAAATCCCAGAGGGACGGGGGGCTACACCTTC. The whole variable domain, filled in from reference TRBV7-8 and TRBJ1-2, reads GAGVSQSPRYKVAKRGQDVALRCDPISGHVSLFWYQQALGQGPEFLTYFQNEAQLDKSGLPSDRFFAERPEGSVSTLKIQRTQQEDSAVYLCASSLNPRGTGGYTFGSGTRLTVV.

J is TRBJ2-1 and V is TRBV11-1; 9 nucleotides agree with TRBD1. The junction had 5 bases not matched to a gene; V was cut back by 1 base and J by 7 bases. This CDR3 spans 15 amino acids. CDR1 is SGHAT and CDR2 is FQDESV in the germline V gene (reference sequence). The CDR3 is CASSLGTGDRNEQFF. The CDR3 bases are TGTGCCAGCAGCTTAGGGACAGGGGATAGGAATGAGCAGTTCTTC.

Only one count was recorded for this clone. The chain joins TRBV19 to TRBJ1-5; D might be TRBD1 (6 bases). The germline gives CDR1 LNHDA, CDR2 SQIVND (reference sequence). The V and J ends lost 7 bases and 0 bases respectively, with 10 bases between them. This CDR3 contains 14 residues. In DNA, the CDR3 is TGTGCCAGTATTGGACAGTATAGCAATCAGCCCCAGCATTTT. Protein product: CASIGQYSNQPQHF.

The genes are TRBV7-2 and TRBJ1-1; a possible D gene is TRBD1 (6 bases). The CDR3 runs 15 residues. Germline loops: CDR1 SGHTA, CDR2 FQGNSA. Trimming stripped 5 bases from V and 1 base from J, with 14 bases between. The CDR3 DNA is TGTGCCAGCAGCCAGGGGAGGCCGGGGAACACTGAAGCTTTCTTT. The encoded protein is CASSQGRPGNTEAFF.

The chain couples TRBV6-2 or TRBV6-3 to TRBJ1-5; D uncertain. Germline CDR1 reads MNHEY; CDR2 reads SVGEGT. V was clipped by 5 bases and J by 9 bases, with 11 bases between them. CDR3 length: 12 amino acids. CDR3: CASSREGLPQHF. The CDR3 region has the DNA TGTGCCAGCAGTCGCGAAGGACTGCCCCAGCATTTT.

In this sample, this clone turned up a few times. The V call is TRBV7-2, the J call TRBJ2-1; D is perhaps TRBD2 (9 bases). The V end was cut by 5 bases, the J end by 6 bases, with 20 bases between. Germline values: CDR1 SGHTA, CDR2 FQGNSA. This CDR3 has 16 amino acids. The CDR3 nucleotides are TGTGCCAGCAGCCCGCAGGGGGCGGGGGGGCGCAATGAGCAGTTCTTC. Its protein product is CASSPQGAGGRNEQFF.

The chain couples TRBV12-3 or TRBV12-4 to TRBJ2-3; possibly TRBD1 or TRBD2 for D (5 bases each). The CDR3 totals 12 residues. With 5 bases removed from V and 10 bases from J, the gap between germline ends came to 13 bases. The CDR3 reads CASSAGAAAQYF. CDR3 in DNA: TGTGCCAGCAGTGCCGGGGCGGCGGCGCAGTATTTT.

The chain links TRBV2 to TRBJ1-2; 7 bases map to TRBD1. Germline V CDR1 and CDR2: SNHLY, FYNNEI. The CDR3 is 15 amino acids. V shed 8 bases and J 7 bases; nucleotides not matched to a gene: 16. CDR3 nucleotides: TGTGCCAGCCCCCCCAGTTTTCAGGGGGACGGTGGCTACACCTTC. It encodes CASPPSFQGDGGYTF.

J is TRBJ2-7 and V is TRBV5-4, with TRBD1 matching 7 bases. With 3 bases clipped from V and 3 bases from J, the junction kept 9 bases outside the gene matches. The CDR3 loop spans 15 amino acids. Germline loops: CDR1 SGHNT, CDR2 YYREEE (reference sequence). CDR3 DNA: TGTGCCAGCAGCTCGGGGCAGGGGGTCTACTACGAGCAGTACTTC. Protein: CASSSGQGVYYEQYF.

This CDR3 reads CASSIGMGQETQYF. The CDR3, as DNA: TGCGCCAGCAGCATCGGCATGGGGCAAGAGACCCAGTACTTC. The J gene is TRBJ2-5, the V gene TRBV5-1, with D unresolved. V shed 4 bases and J shed 2 bases, with 12 bases lying between them. In germline, CDR1 is SGHRS, CDR2 YFSETQ. The CDR3 is 14 residues long. Looking up the rest from reference TRBV5-1 and TRBJ2-5 gives the full variable domain: KAGVTQTPRYLIKTRGQQVTLSCSPISGHRSVSWYQQTPGQGLQFLFEYFSETQRNKGNFPGRFSGRQFSNSRSEMNVSTLELGDSALYLCASSIGMGQETQYFGPGTRLLVL.

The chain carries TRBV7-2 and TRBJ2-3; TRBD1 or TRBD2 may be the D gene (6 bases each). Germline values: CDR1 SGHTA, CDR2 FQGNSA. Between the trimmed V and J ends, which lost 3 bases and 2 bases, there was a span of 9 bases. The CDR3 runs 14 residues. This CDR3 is CASSFGGHTDTQYF. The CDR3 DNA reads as TGTGCCAGCAGCTTCGGGGGACACACAGATACGCAGTATTTT.

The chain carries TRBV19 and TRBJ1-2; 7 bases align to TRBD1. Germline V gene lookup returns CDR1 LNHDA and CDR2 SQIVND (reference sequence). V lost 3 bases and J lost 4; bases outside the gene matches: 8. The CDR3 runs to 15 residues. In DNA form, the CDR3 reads TGTGCCAGTAGTATTCCGGCAGGGGGACCCTATGGCTACACCTTC. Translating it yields CASSIPAGGPYGYTF. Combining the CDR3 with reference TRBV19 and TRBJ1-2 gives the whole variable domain DGGITQSPKYLFRKEGQNVTLSCEQNLNHDAMYWYRQDPGQGLRLIYYSQIVNDFQKGDIAEGYSVSREKKESFPLTVTSAQKNPTAFYLCASSIPAGGPYGYTFGSGTRLTVV.

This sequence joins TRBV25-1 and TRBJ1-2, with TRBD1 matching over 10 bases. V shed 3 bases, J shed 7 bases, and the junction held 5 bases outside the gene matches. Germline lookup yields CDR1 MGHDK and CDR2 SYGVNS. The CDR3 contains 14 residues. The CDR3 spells CASSDGQGGGGYTF. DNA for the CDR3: TGTGCCAGCAGTGATGGACAGGGGGGAGGTGGCTACACCTTC.

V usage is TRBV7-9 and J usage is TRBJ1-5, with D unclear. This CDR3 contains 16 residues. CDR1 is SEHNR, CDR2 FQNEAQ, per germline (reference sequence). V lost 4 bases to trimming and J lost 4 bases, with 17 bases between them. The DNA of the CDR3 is TGTGCCAGCAGCTCGCAAATGTCAGGCGGAAATCAGCCCCAGCATTTT. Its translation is CASSSQMSGGNQPQHF.

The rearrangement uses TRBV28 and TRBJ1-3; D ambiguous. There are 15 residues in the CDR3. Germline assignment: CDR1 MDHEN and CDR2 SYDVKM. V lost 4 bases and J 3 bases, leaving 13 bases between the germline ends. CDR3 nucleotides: TGTGCCAGCAGTTCCCTGGGAGCGGGTGGAAACACCATATATTTT. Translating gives CASSSLGAGGNTIYF. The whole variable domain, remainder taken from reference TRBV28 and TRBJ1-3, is DVKVTQSSRYLVKRTGEKVFLECVQDMDHENMFWYRQDPGLGLRLIYFSYDVKMKEKGDIPEGYSVSREKKERFSLILESASTNQTSMYLCASSSLGAGGNTIYFGEGSWLTVV.

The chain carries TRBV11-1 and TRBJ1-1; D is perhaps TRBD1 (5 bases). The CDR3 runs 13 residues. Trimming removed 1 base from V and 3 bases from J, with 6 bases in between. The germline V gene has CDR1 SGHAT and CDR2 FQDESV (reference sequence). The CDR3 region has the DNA TGTGCCAGCAGCTTAGGACAGTACACTGAAGCTTTCTTT. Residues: CASSLGQYTEAFF.

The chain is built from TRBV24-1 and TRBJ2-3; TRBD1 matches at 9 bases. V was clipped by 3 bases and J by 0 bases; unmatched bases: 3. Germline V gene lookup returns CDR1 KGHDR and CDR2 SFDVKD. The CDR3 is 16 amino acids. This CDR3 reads CATSDPGQGSTDTQYF. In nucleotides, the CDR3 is TGTGCCACCAGTGATCCGGGACAGGGAAGCACAGATACGCAGTATTTT.

The CDR3 loop reads CASSPDRANEKLFF. CDR3 sequence (DNA): TGTGCCAGCAGCCCGGACAGGGCGAATGAAAAACTGTTTTTT. The chain recombines TRBV7-2 with TRBJ1-4; TRBD1 agrees at 8 bases. The CDR3 covers 14 residues. V dropped 5 bases and J dropped 5; count of bases not matched to a gene: 4. Germline V CDR1 and CDR2: SGHTA, FQGNSA.

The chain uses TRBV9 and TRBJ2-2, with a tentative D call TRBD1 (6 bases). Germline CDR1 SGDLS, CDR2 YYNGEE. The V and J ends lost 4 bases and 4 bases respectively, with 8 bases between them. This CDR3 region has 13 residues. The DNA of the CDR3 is TGTGCCAGCAGCTCAGGGGTCACCGGGGAGCTGTTTTTT. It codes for CASSSGVTGELFF.

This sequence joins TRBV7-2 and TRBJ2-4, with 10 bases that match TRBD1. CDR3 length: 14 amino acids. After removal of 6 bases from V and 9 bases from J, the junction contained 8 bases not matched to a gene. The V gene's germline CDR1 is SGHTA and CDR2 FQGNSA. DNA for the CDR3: TGTGCCAGCAGTTCCGGACAGGGGGGGAGCATTCAGTACTTC. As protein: CASSSGQGGSIQYF. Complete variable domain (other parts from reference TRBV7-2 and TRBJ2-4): GAGVSQSPSNKVTEKGKDVELRCDPISGHTALYWYRQSLGQGLEFLIYFQGNSAPDKSGLPSDRFSAERTGGSVSTLTIQRTQQEDSAVYLCASSSGQGGSIQYFGAGTRLSVL.

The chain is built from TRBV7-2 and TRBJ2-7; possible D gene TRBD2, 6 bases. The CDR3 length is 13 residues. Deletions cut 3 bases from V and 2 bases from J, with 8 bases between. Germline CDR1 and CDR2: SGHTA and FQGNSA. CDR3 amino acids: CASSFGGTYEQYF. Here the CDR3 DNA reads TGTGCCAGCAGCTTCGGGGGTACCTACGAGCAGTACTTC.